Below are 26 T cell receptor beta chains sequenced from a single sample in a study of cytomegalovirus exposure and HLA in healthy donors. Sequenced by immunoSEQ multiplex PCR; TCRdb stores in-frame clones only, minus some. This table holds 55,000 to 65,000 clones, 95% found once. What was sequenced was PBMCs. The receptors stem from a woman aged 18-29 years in good health and CMV-seropositive.

The chain combines TRBV9 with TRBJ2-7; D perhaps matches TRBD1 (6 bases). CDR1 is SGDLS, CDR2 YYNGEE, per germline. Deletions cut 0 bases from V and 3 bases from J, with 10 bases between. This CDR3 contains 14 residues. The CDR3 coding sequence is TGTGCCAGCAGCGTAGAAACAGGGAACTACGAGCAGTACTTC. Its translation: CASSVETGNYEQYF.

V usage is TRBV7-3 and J usage is TRBJ2-1; 12 positions agree with TRBD2. Germline V gene lookup returns CDR1 SGHTA and CDR2 FQGTGA. The CDR3 is 20 amino acids. The V and J ends lost 3 bases and 0 bases, in that order; junction bases with no gene match: 12. The CDR3 region has the DNA TGTGCCAGCAGCTTGACTAGCGGGGGCAGTATGCCGAGCTCCTACAATGAGCAGTTCTTC. Its protein is CASSLTSGGSMPSSYNEQFF.

This sequence joins TRBV7-9 and TRBJ2-3; 8 bases map to TRBD2. The germline CDR1 and CDR2 sequences are SEHNR and FQNEAQ (reference sequence). This CDR3 region has 15 residues. J was trimmed by 7 bases and V by 1 base; bases with no gene match: 7. The CDR3 DNA reads TGTGCCAGCAGCTTAGAGACGGGAGGGCCGAATACGCAGTATTTT. It is translated as CASSLETGGPNTQYF.

V gene TRBV7-8 combines with J gene TRBJ1-4; D is undetermined. The CDR3 has 16 residues. Trimming removed 3 bases from V and 3 bases from J, with 14 bases in between. The germline V gene encodes CDR1 SGHVS and CDR2 FQNEAQ. CDR3: CASSLIPGEANEKLFF. The CDR3, as DNA: TGTGCCAGCAGCTTGATCCCCGGGGAAGCTAATGAAAAACTGTTTTTT. Based on the CDR3 plus reference TRBV7-8 and TRBJ1-4, the full variable domain is GAGVSQSPRYKVAKRGQDVALRCDPISGHVSLFWYQQALGQGPEFLTYFQNEAQLDKSGLPSDRFFAERPEGSVSTLKIQRTQQEDSAVYLCASSLIPGEANEKLFFGSGTQLSVL.

This clone was observed once. The junction departs from germline at one end; a sequencing error may be responsible. V usage is TRBV28 and J usage is TRBJ2-7, with 7 bases lining up with TRBD1. CDR1 and CDR2 from the germline V gene are MDHEN and SYDVKM. CDR3 length: 15 residues. The CDR3 DNA is TGTGCCAGCAGTCCGGCCGCCGGGACAGCTTACGTGCAGTACTTC. Amino acid sequence: CASSPAAGTAYVQYF.

The genes are TRBV9 and TRBJ2-5; D gene ambiguous. The CDR3 covers 13 residues. V dropped 0 bases and J dropped 2 bases, with 5 bases sitting between them. Germline V gene sequence: CDR1 SGDLS, CDR2 YYNGEE. The CDR3 sequence: CASSVGGQETQYF. The CDR3 bases are TGTGCCAGCAGCGTAGGCGGACAAGAGACCCAGTACTTC.

This clone was recorded only once. V is TRBV19 and J is TRBJ2-4; 7 nucleotides agree with TRBD2. This CDR3 comprises 14 residues. Trimming took 9 bases from V and 1 from J; bases not matched to a gene: 6. CDR1 is LNHDA and CDR2 is SQIVND in the germline V gene (reference sequence). CDR3 amino acids: CASELRGAKNIQYF. The DNA of the CDR3 is TGTGCCAGCGAACTGCGGGGGGCCAAAAACATTCAGTACTTC. Full variable domain (outside the CDR3, taken from reference TRBV19 and TRBJ2-4): DGGITQSPKYLFRKEGQNVTLSCEQNLNHDAMYWYRQDPGQGLRLIYYSQIVNDFQKGDIAEGYSVSREKKESFPLTVTSAQKNPTAFYLCASELRGAKNIQYFGAGTRLSVL.

The chain couples TRBV6-1 to TRBJ2-1, with TRBD2 matching 8 bases. CDR3 length: 15 residues. Per germline, CDR1 MNHNS and CDR2 SASEGT. V lost 6 bases to trimming and J lost 4 bases; unmatched junction nucleotides: 8. The CDR3 sequence: CASSGTRGAYNEQFF. The CDR3 nucleotides read TGTGCCAGCAGCGGTACGCGGGGGGCTTACAATGAGCAGTTCTTC.

The chain couples TRBV5-4 to TRBJ2-2; D uncertain. Looked up from germline, CDR1 is SGHNT and CDR2 is YYREEE (reference sequence). The CDR3 covers 15 residues. V was pared by 2 bases and J by 1 base, with 9 bases between. CDR3 amino acids: CASSFRSVNTGELFF. CDR3 DNA sequence: TGTGCCAGCAGCTTCCGGAGTGTGAACACCGGGGAGCTGTTTTTT. The whole variable domain, filled in from reference TRBV5-4 and TRBJ2-2, reads ETGVTQSPTHLIKTRGQQVTLRCSSQSGHNTVSWYQQALGQGPQFIFQYYREEENGRGNFPPRFSGLQFPNYSSELNVNALELDDSALYLCASSFRSVNTGELFFGEGSRLTVL.

This chain uses TRBV27 with TRBJ1-2; 8 bases line up with TRBD1. This CDR3 comprises 13 residues. After removal of 10 bases from V and 3 bases from J, the junction contained 7 bases not matched to a gene. Per germline, CDR1 MNHEY and CDR2 SMNVEV (reference sequence). The DNA for the CDR3 is TGTGCCACGTCGACAGGGGAGGACTATGGCTACACCTTC. Its protein is CATSTGEDYGYTF.

This chain uses TRBV4-1 with TRBJ2-3, with a weak D call TRBD2 (7 bases). V lost 1 base, J lost 4 bases, and 18 bases lay in between. Germline CDR1 is MGHRA and CDR2 is YSYEKL. The CDR3 loop spans 17 amino acids. CDR3: CASSQGSAGAGADTQYF. DNA for the CDR3: TGCGCCAGCAGCCAAGGTTCGGCGGGGGCGGGGGCAGATACGCAGTATTTT.

This clone is a singleton in its sample. The chain combines TRBV28 with TRBJ2-3; TRBD1 aligns across 11 bases. This CDR3 spans 16 amino acids. The germline gives CDR1 MDHEN, CDR2 SYDVKM. After removal of 6 bases from V and 2 bases from J, the junction contained 7 bases not matched to a gene. The CDR3 DNA is TGTGCCAGCAGCCAACCGGGACAGGGGGACACAGATACGCAGTATTTT. Translation gives CASSQPGQGDTDTQYF.

Written as DNA, the CDR3 is TGCGCCAGCAGCCCGACTTGGGTCACCTACAATGAGCAGTTCTTC. It codes for CASSPTWVTYNEQFF. The chain joins TRBV4-1 to TRBJ2-1; no definite D call. The CDR3 sequence is 15 residues long. The V end was cut by 4 bases, the J end by 2 bases, with 12 bases between. Germline assignment: CDR1 MGHRA and CDR2 YSYEKL.

J is TRBJ1-2 and V is TRBV5-1; TRBD1 agrees at 7 bases. CDR3 length equals 15 residues. CDR1 SGHRS and CDR2 YFSETQ come from the germline V gene. The ends lost 4 bases at V and 4 bases at J; junction bases unmatched: 10. Here the CDR3 DNA reads TGCGCCAGCAGCCCGGGGACAGCTCTGACCTATGGCTACACCTTC. This codes for CASSPGTALTYGYTF.

The rearrangement links TRBV11-2 to TRBJ2-3; D might be TRBD2 (6 bases). Trimming removed 1 base at V and 1 base at J, with 12 bases between. Germline CDR1 SGHAT, CDR2 FQNNGV. CDR3 length: 16 residues. This CDR3 reads CASSLVGASGTDTQYF. The CDR3 DNA sequence: TGTGCCAGCAGCTTAGTAGGTGCTAGCGGCACAGATACGCAGTATTTT.

In DNA form, the CDR3 reads TGTGCCAGCAGCTTCACTTTGGGGGACAGCGTAGAATACGAGCAGTACTTC. Translation gives CASSFTLGDSVEYEQYF. The V call is TRBV7-9, the J call TRBJ2-7; 7 positions agree with TRBD1. Per the germline V gene, CDR1 is SEHNR and CDR2 is FQNEAQ (reference sequence). This CDR3 has 17 amino acids. The junction had 15 bases not matched to a gene; V was cut back by 3 bases and J by 4 bases.

The chain couples TRBV5-1 to TRBJ1-4, with TRBD1 matching over 9 bases. With 4 bases clipped from V and 5 bases from J, the junction kept 6 bases outside the gene matches. This CDR3 has 15 amino acids. Per the germline V gene, CDR1 is SGHRS and CDR2 is YFSETQ. The CDR3 here is CASSHGTGRNEKLFF. CDR3 bases: TGCGCCAGCAGCCACGGGACAGGGAGGAATGAAAAACTGTTTTTT.

This sequence joins TRBV25-1 and TRBJ1-4; perhaps TRBD1 as D (6 bases). The V gene lost 4 bases and the J gene lost 4 bases, with 13 bases spanning the gap. Germline CDR1 MGHDK, CDR2 SYGVNS. The CDR3 has 15 residues. CDR3 residues: CASSAARGLNEKLFF. The CDR3 coding sequence is TGTGCCAGCAGTGCAGCCAGGGGCCTTAATGAAAAACTGTTTTTT. The entire variable domain, with the rest obtained from reference TRBV25-1 and TRBJ1-4, is as follows: EADIYQTPRYLVIGTGKKITLECSQTMGHDKMYWYQQDPGMELHLIHYSYGVNSTEKGDLSSESTVSRIRTEHFPLTLESARPSHTSQYLCASSAARGLNEKLFFGSGTQLSVL.

CDR3 region: CASTGNQPQHF. The CDR3, as DNA: TGTGCCAGCACAGGGAATCAGCCCCAGCATTTT. The chain employs TRBV7-3 and TRBJ1-5, with D tentatively TRBD1 (5 bases). Germline CDR1 and CDR2: SGHTA and FQGTGA. V was cut by 7 bases and J by 4 bases, with 5 bases left in between. This CDR3 is 11 amino acids long. The whole variable domain, remainder taken from reference TRBV7-3 and TRBJ1-5, is GAGVSQTPSNKVTEKGKYVELRCDPISGHTALYWYRQSLGQGPEFLIYFQGTGAADDSGLPNDRFFAVRPEGSVSTLKIQRTERGDSAVYLCASTGNQPQHFGDGTRLSIL.

J is TRBJ1-1 and V is TRBV30; D is unresolved. V lost 4 bases and J lost 5, with 14 bases in between. The CDR3 loop spans 13 amino acids. Germline-derived CDR1 and CDR2 are GTSNPN and SVGIG (reference sequence). DNA of the CDR3: TGTGCCTGGAATGAATTGTCGCGGACTGAAGCTTTCTTT. The encoded protein is CAWNELSRTEAFF.

V usage is TRBV6-5 and J usage is TRBJ1-1, with D unclear. This CDR3 is 15 amino acids long. Germline V gene data show CDR1 as MNHEY and CDR2 as SVGAGI. V lost 0 bases to trimming and J lost 4 bases, with 12 bases between them. CDR3 nucleotides: TGTGCCAGCAGTTACTCTCGCCGGGTGGGCACTGAAGCTTTCTTT. The encoded protein is CASSYSRRVGTEAFF.

The chain combines TRBV5-1 with TRBJ2-5; D may be TRBD2 (6 bases). The CDR3 sequence is 13 residues long. V lost 2 bases to trimming and J lost 3 bases, with 8 bases between them. The germline V gene encodes CDR1 SGHRS and CDR2 YFSETQ. CDR3 DNA: TGCGCCAGCAGCTTTGGGGGGAAAGAGACCCAGTACTTC. Encoded protein: CASSFGGKETQYF. The whole variable domain, remainder taken from reference TRBV5-1 and TRBJ2-5, is KAGVTQTPRYLIKTRGQQVTLSCSPISGHRSVSWYQQTPGQGLQFLFEYFSETQRNKGNFPGRFSGRQFSNSRSEMNVSTLELGDSALYLCASSFGGKETQYFGPGTRLLVL.

In this sample, this clone turned up once. The chain employs TRBV7-2 and TRBJ2-1; D may be TRBD2 (6 bases). This CDR3 has 15 residues. The ends were cut back, 5 bases at V and 0 bases at J, with 11 bases in the middle. Germline loops: CDR1 SGHTA, CDR2 FQGNSA. The CDR3 sequence is CASSRTSYSYNEQFF. The CDR3, as DNA: TGTGCCAGCAGCCGTACTAGCTACTCCTACAATGAGCAGTTCTTC.

The chain recombines TRBV4-2 with TRBJ1-2; 9 nucleotides agree with TRBD1. From germline, CDR1 is LGHNA and CDR2 YNFKEQ. The CDR3 runs 16 residues. J lost 1 base, V lost 1 base, and 4 bases had no gene match. The CDR3 DNA follows: TGTGCCAGCAGCCAAGCCGGGACAGGGTTTAACTATGGCTACACCTTC. Translating gives CASSQAGTGFNYGYTF.

Only one count was recorded for this clone. The rearrangement joins TRBV11-2 to TRBJ1-1; the D gene is possibly TRBD1 (5 bases). V lost 2 bases and J lost 6, with 16 bases in between. The CDR3 contains 15 residues. Germline CDR1 SGHAT, CDR2 FQNNGV. The chain's CDR3 is CASSLLTVGGAEAFF. CDR3 sequence (DNA): TGTGCCAGCAGCTTACTTACGGTGGGGGGAGCTGAAGCTTTCTTT.

V gene TRBV4-1 combines with J gene TRBJ1-2, with 7 positions matching TRBD1. The V gene's germline CDR1 is MGHRA and CDR2 YSYEKL. The CDR3 is 17 residues long. The J segment lost 4 bases and the V segment lost 0 bases, leaving 11 bases of the junction unmatched. This CDR3 is CASSQEGYPTGPYGYTF. CDR3 sequence (DNA): TGCGCCAGCAGCCAAGAAGGTTACCCGACAGGGCCCTATGGCTACACCTTC.